These 8 T cell receptor beta chains came from one sample sequenced in a study of OX40 agonist ivuxolimab in advanced cancers. The method was immunoSEQ multiplex PCR; TCRdb's version includes in-frame clones alone and lacks a portion of them. The sample holds 50,000 to 60,000 clones, 90% to 95% seen once. The material sequenced was CD4+ or CD8+ T cells sorted from blood, taken in a trial of the OX40 agonist ivuxolimab. These receptors were taken from an adult with an advanced solid tumor such as melanoma, head and neck, liver or kidney cancer.

The gene calls are TRBV5-1 and TRBJ2-7; D may be TRBD1 (5 bases). V was trimmed by 5 bases and J by 2 bases, leaving 17 bases between them. CDR1 and CDR2 from the germline V gene are SGHRS and YFSETQ. The CDR3 consists of 15 residues. Here the CDR3 DNA reads TGCGCCAGCAGTGCCACCCCACAGGAAACCTACGAGCAGTACTTC. Translating it yields CASSATPQETYEQYF.

To note about this clone: An end of the junction differs from the germline gene, which may be a read error. V usage is TRBV7-6 and J usage is TRBJ2-1, with 7 bases fitting TRBD1. The CDR3 is made up of 16 amino acids. Germline V gene data show CDR1 as SGHVS and CDR2 as FNYEAQ. The CDR3 nucleotides are TGTGCCAGCAGCTTAGTTACAGCCGGAGCGACAGGGTCTTTTATCTTC. It codes for CASSLVTAGATGSFIF.

The CDR3 coding sequence is TGTGCCAGTAGTATGGAGCTTGCAGATACGCAGTATTTT. It codes for CASSMELADTQYF. This chain links TRBV19 with TRBJ2-3, with D hard to call. CDR1 and CDR2 from the germline V gene are LNHDA and SQIVND (reference sequence). The germline V and J ends were trimmed by 3 bases and 4 bases, with 8 bases remaining between them. This CDR3 is 13 amino acids long. Variable domain in full (rest from reference TRBV19 and TRBJ2-3): DGGITQSPKYLFRKEGQNVTLSCEQNLNHDAMYWYRQDPGQGLRLIYYSQIVNDFQKGDIAEGYSVSREKKESFPLTVTSAQKNPTAFYLCASSMELADTQYFGPGTRLTVL.

In this sample, this clone turned up once. The J gene is TRBJ2-7, the V gene TRBV5-6; the D gene is possibly TRBD2 (7 bases). The germline V gene encodes CDR1 SGHDT and CDR2 YYEEEE. The CDR3 consists of 13 residues. V was pared by 5 bases and J by 5 bases, with 14 bases between. The CDR3 loop is CASSPEGGNEQYF. The CDR3 DNA reads TGTGCCAGCAGTCCCGAGGGGGGGAACGAGCAGTACTTC.

The rearrangement joins TRBV19 to TRBJ1-5; D remains ambiguous. This CDR3 is 13 amino acids long. V lost 5 bases and J lost 5, with 10 bases in between. CDR1 and CDR2 from the germline V gene are LNHDA and SQIVND (reference sequence). The CDR3 DNA sequence: TGTGCCAGTAGTGAAGCCGCTGATCAGCCCCAGCATTTT. Protein sequence: CASSEAADQPQHF. Combining the CDR3 with reference TRBV19 and TRBJ1-5 gives the whole variable domain DGGITQSPKYLFRKEGQNVTLSCEQNLNHDAMYWYRQDPGQGLRLIYYSQIVNDFQKGDIAEGYSVSREKKESFPLTVTSAQKNPTAFYLCASSEAADQPQHFGDGTRLSIL.

The chain combines TRBV4-1 with TRBJ2-1; 10 bases are a match to TRBD2. The CDR3 totals 16 residues. Per the germline V gene, CDR1 is MGHRA and CDR2 is YSYEKL. Trimming removed 4 bases from V and 4 bases from J; junction bases left unmatched: 7. CDR3 sequence: CASSLLAGVEYNEQFF. Here the CDR3 DNA reads TGCGCCAGCAGCCTTCTAGCGGGAGTTGAGTACAATGAGCAGTTCTTC.

The V call is TRBV27, the J call TRBJ2-1, with TRBD2 matching 7 bases. This CDR3 is 15 amino acids long. Germline V CDR1 and CDR2: MNHEY, SMNVEV (reference sequence). The J segment lost 1 base and the V segment lost 5 bases, leaving 5 bases of the junction unmatched. CDR3 sequence reads: CASSGGDSSYNEQFF. The CDR3 DNA sequence: TGTGCCAGCAGTGGGGGGGACTCTTCCTACAATGAGCAGTTCTTC.

The gene calls are TRBV4-1 and TRBJ2-7; the match to TRBD1 covers 7 bases. Germline-derived CDR1 and CDR2 are MGHRA and YSYEKL. V gave up 1 base and J gave up 2 bases; unmatched junction bases: 5. The CDR3 spans 15 residues. The CDR3 spells CASSQVQGSTYEQYF. The CDR3 region has the DNA TGCGCCAGCAGCCAAGTACAGGGGAGTACCTACGAGCAGTACTTC.